This T cell receptor (beta chain) comes out of a study of blood T cell repertoires in COVID-19. For the study at large: Specimens from acute and convalescent COVID-19 originated in the United States, Italy and Spain.

This table comes from immunoSEQ multiplex PCR, and its TCRdb copy is limited to in-frame clones, with some not included. The sample holds roughly 73,000 clones; roughly 79% are singletons and the top ten take 20% to 25%. The junction had 3 bases not matched to a gene; V was cut back by 2 bases and J by 4 bases. The CDR3 is 13 amino acids. Germline V gene sequence: CDR1 SGHRS, CDR2 YFSETQ. Sequenced sample: peripheral blood. V usage is TRBV5-1 and J usage is TRBJ2-7, with TRBD1 matching 7 bases. The origin of this receptor is a woman between 65 and 79 years old with acute or convalescent COVID-19. CDR3 DNA sequence: TGCGCCAGCAGCTTTAGACAGGGATACGAGCAGTACTTC. Encoded protein: CASSFRQGYEQYF.